This is a list of T cell receptor beta chains from one sample in a study of control samples from healthy donors and cancer patients. Measured with immunoSEQ multiplex PCR; TCRdb has only the in-frame clones, and not every one. The top ten clones hold about 0.99% of a sample with about 57,000 clones, approximately 90% of them seen once. Sequenced sample: PBMCs. The receptors derive from a man aged 25-40 years with colorectal cancer. CDR3s include the opening cysteine and the closing phenylalanine or tryptophan. Each record gives: J gene, V gene, D gene, CDR3 protein, CDR3 DNA. D genes are given only for firm matches.

>TRBJ2-3|TRBV28|TRBD2
CASSFIAGGTDTQYF
TGTGCCAGCAGTTTCATCGCGGGGGGCACAGATACGCAGTATTTT
>TRBJ2-5|TRBV14|NA
CASSQNTVQETQYF
TGTGCCAGCAGCCAGAATACCGTCCAAGAGACCCAGTACTTC
>TRBJ1-4|TRBV18|TRBD1
CASSPGQQNEKLFF
TGTGCCAGCTCACCGGGACAGCAAAATGAAAAACTGTTTTTT
>TRBJ1-2|TRBV5-1|TRBD1
CASSLDGDRLYGYTF
TGCGCCAGCAGCTTGGACGGGGACAGGCTCTATGGCTACACCTTC
>TRBJ2-1|TRBV5-6|TRBD1
CASSSGFGQGNNEQFF
TGTGCCAGCAGCTCGGGGTTCGGACAGGGGAACAATGAGCAGTTCTTC
>TRBJ2-2|TRBV4-3|NA
CASSRVRGGASGELFF
TGCGCCAGCAGCCGGGTGAGGGGGGGGGCTTCCGGGGAGCTGTTTTTT
>TRBJ2-4|TRBV11-2|NA
CASSLTEGPWDIQYF
TGTGCCAGCAGCTTAACGGAGGGGCCGTGGGACATTCAGTACTTC
>TRBJ1-2|TRBV29-1|TRBD1
CSAYFSGQGGHNYGYTF
TGCAGCGCCTACTTCTCGGGACAGGGCGGTCATAACTATGGCTACACCTTC
>TRBJ1-6|TRBV7-2|TRBD1
CASSIRGTGMNSPLHF
TGTGCCAGCAGCATCAGAGGGACAGGGATGAATTCACCCCTCCACTTT
>TRBJ1-2|TRBV4-3|NA
CASSQALSGGGYTF
TGCGCCAGCAGCCAAGCGCTTTCGGGGGGTGGCTACACCTTC
>TRBJ2-7|TRBV7-2|TRBD2
CASSPGGYEQYF
TGTGCCAGCAGTCCGGGGGGTTACGAGCAGTACTTC
>TRBJ1-2|TRBV3-1/TRBV3-2|NA
CASSQGFDRYYGYTF
TGTGCCAGCAGCCAAGGTTTCGACAGGTATTATGGCTACACCTTC